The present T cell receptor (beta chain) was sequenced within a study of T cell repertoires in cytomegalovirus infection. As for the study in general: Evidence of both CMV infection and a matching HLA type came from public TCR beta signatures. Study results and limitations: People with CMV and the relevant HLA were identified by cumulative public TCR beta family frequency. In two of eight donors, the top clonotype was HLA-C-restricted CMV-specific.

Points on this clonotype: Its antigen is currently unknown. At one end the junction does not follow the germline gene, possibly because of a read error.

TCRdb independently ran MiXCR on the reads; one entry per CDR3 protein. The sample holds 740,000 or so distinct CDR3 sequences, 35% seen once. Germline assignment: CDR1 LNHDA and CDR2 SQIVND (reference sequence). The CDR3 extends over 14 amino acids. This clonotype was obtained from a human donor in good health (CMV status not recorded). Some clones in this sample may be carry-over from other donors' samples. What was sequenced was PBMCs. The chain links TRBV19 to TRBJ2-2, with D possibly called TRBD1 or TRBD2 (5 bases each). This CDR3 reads CASSMVGTTVELFF. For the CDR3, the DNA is TGTGCCAGTAGTATGGTGGGGACCACCGTGGAGCTGTTTTTT.